Below are 14 T cell receptor beta chains sequenced from a single sample in a study of response to subunit inactivated influenza vaccine. TCRdb reprocessed the RT-PCR reads with MiXCR, giving one entry per CDR3 protein. The sample carries around 580,000 distinct CDR3 sequences, approximately 12% recorded once. Sample: PBMCs from blood, taken on the day of vaccination. The receptors were gathered from a man aged 45 to 65 who received an inactivated influenza vaccine.

The chain has TRBV10-3 and TRBJ2-7, with no clear D. Trimming took 8 bases from V and 2 from J, leaving 10 bases between them. Germline CDR1 is ENHRY and CDR2 is SYGVKD. CDR3 length: 12 residues. CDR3 DNA: TGTGCCATCGGTGCCGCCGCCTACGAGCAGTACTTC. This sequence encodes CAIGAAAYEQYF.

The chain combines TRBV28 with TRBJ1-1; TRBD1 might be the D (5 bases). The germline V and J ends were trimmed by 4 bases and 1 base, with 13 bases remaining between them. CDR3 length: 15 residues. The V gene's germline CDR1 is MDHEN and CDR2 SYDVKM. The CDR3 bases are TGTGCCAGCAGTTACCCAATCGGACAGAACACTGAAGCTTTCTTT. Amino acid sequence: CASSYPIGQNTEAFF.

This chain links TRBV5-1 with TRBJ2-7, with D possibly TRBD1 on 6 matching bases. V shed 1 base and J shed 3 bases, with 11 bases lying between them. CDR1 and CDR2 from the germline V gene are SGHRS and YFSETQ. This CDR3 is built from 14 residues. The DNA of the CDR3 is TGCGCCAGCAGCTTGACAGGGATTGGCTACGAGCAGTACTTC. It codes for CASSLTGIGYEQYF. Together with reference TRBV5-1 and TRBJ2-7, the CDR3 gives the full variable domain: KAGVTQTPRYLIKTRGQQVTLSCSPISGHRSVSWYQQTPGQGLQFLFEYFSETQRNKGNFPGRFSGRQFSNSRSEMNVSTLELGDSALYLCASSLTGIGYEQYFGPGTRLTVT.

This chain joins TRBV7-9 and TRBJ1-2; 12 nucleotides align to TRBD1. V gave up 6 bases and J gave up 8 bases; unmatched junction bases: 7. Germline-derived CDR1 and CDR2 are SEHNR and FQNEAQ (reference sequence). The CDR3 is 14 residues long. Here the CDR3 reads CASRPGTGGLGYTF. CDR3 nucleotides: TGTGCCAGCAGGCCCGGGACAGGGGGCTTGGGCTACACCTTC.

There are a few counts of this clonotype. This chain's CDR3 is CASSQVLLAGGPEADEQYF. The CDR3 DNA follows: TGTGCCAGCAGCCAAGTTCTACTAGCGGGAGGGCCTGAAGCCGACGAGCAGTACTTC. The V and J genes are TRBV3-1 and TRBJ2-7; TRBD2 matches 13 bases. This CDR3 spans 19 amino acids. V shed 1 base, J shed 5 bases, and the junction held 14 bases outside the gene matches. CDR1 and CDR2 from the germline V gene are LGHDT and YNNKEL (reference sequence).

The CDR3 spells CASRTNRGASTDTQYF. In DNA, the CDR3 is TGTGCCAGCAGGACTAACCGGGGGGCCAGCACAGATACGCAGTATTTT. The chain uses TRBV28 and TRBJ2-3; tentatively, D is TRBD2 (7 bases). This CDR3 region has 16 residues. Trimming stripped 6 bases from V and 0 bases from J, with 16 bases between. In germline, CDR1 is MDHEN, CDR2 SYDVKM.

V usage is TRBV28 and J usage is TRBJ2-5; D remains unclear. Trimming took off 3 bases at V and 5 bases at J, with 10 bases between the two ends. In germline, CDR1 is MDHEN, CDR2 SYDVKM. This CDR3 has 13 amino acids. The CDR3: CASSLVVPETQYF. In nucleotides, the CDR3 is TGTGCCAGCAGTTTGGTGGTCCCCGAGACCCAGTACTTC.

There are a few counts of this clonotype. The chain joins TRBV12-3 or TRBV12-4 to TRBJ2-5, with TRBD2 identical over 7 bases. CDR3 length: 13 amino acids. Trimming took 6 bases from V and 7 from J; bases not matched to a gene: 8. CDR3 region: CASRSSGPGTQYF. CDR3 nucleotides: TGTGCCAGCAGGTCTAGCGGTCCGGGGACCCAGTACTTC.

The rearrangement uses TRBV2 and TRBJ2-7; 9 bases align to TRBD1. The CDR3 is 15 residues long. Trimming at V came to 6 bases and at J to 2 bases, leaving 8 bases not matched to a gene. Germline V lookup: CDR1 SNHLY, CDR2 FYNNEI. CDR3 amino acids: CASSRSTGGTYEQYF. The CDR3 coding sequence is TGTGCCAGCAGCCGCTCGACAGGGGGGACCTACGAGCAGTACTTC. Full variable domain (remainder filled in from reference TRBV2 and TRBJ2-7): EPEVTQTPSHQVTQMGQEVILRCVPISNHLYFYWYRQILGQKVEFLVSFYNNEISEKSEIFDDQFSVERPDGSNFTLKIRSTKLEDSAMYFCASSRSTGGTYEQYFGPGTRLTVT.

The V call is TRBV18, the J call TRBJ2-7, with 10 bases identical to TRBD1. With 1 base clipped from V and 3 bases from J, the junction kept 6 bases outside the gene matches. Germline V lookup: CDR1 KGHSH, CDR2 LQKENI. CDR3 length: 16 amino acids. CDR3 nucleotides: TGTGCCAGCTCACCACGGGTCGGGACAGGGGACTACGAGCAGTACTTC. This codes for CASSPRVGTGDYEQYF.

This chain links TRBV30 with TRBJ2-7; D perhaps matches TRBD2 (5 bases). The length of the CDR3 is 16 residues. Looked up from germline, CDR1 is GTSNPN and CDR2 is SVGIG (reference sequence). V lost 2 bases and J lost 1, with 18 bases in between. CDR3 sequence reads: CAWSMGSRTGSYEQYF. Written as DNA, the CDR3 is TGTGCCTGGAGTATGGGGTCCCGGACTGGGTCCTACGAGCAGTACTTC.

This clonotype was found many times. The chain joins TRBV12-3 or TRBV12-4 to TRBJ1-3; maybe TRBD1 (6 bases). The V end was cut by 4 bases, the J end by 0 bases, with 10 bases between. The CDR3 covers 15 residues. CDR3 region: CASSSGASSGNTIYF. For the CDR3, the DNA is TGTGCCAGCAGTTCGGGGGCCTCCTCTGGAAACACCATATATTTT.

This clonotype was counted a few times. This chain joins TRBV27 and TRBJ2-3, with unresolved D. Trimming stripped 0 bases from V and 6 bases from J, with 7 bases between. The CDR3 has 13 amino acids. The germline V gene encodes CDR1 MNHEY and CDR2 SMNVEV (reference sequence). The CDR3 DNA reads TGTGCCAGCAGTTTATCGTTCGGGGATACGCAGTATTTT. Amino acid sequence: CASSLSFGDTQYF.

In regard to this clonotype: A junction boundary mismatches the germline segment, possibly from a read error. The rearrangement joins TRBV15 to TRBJ2-5; D ambiguous. Germline-derived CDR1 and CDR2 are LNHNV and YYDKDF (reference sequence). The CDR3 is made up of 14 amino acids. CDR3 bases: TGTGCCGCCAGCAGAACGACTGAGCAAGAGACCCAGTACTTC. It translates to CAASRTTEQETQYF. Full variable domain (rest looked up from reference TRBV15 and TRBJ2-5): DAMVIQNPRYQVTQFGKPVTLSCSQTLNHNVMYWYQQKSSQAPKLLFHYYDKDFNNEADTPDNFQSRRPNTSFCFLDIRSPGLGDTAMYLCAASRTTEQETQYFGPGTRLLVL.